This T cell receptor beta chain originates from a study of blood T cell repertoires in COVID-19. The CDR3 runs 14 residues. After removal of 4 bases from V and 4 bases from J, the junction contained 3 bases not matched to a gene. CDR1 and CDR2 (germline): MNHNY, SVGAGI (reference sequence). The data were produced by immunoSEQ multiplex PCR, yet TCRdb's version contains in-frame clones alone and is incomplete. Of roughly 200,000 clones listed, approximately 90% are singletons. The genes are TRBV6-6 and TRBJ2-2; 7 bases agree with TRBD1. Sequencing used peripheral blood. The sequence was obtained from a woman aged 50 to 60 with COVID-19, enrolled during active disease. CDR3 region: CASSFPGGTGELFF. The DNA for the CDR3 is TGTGCCAGCAGTTTCCCAGGGGGCACCGGGGAGCTGTTTTTT.